Listed below are T cell receptor beta chains from one sample, sequenced in a study of T cells in Graves' hyperthyroidism and ophthalmopathy. MiXCR, applied by TCRdb to the multiplex PCR reads, yields one record per CDR3 protein. The sample has about 200,000 distinct CDR3 sequences, about a sixth seen once. The sequenced sample consisted of blood. The source is a woman aged 50 to 65 with Graves' hyperthyroidism. Both conserved end residues are trimmed from each CDR3. The D gene is left open where the match is weak. Not every row has a clone size; where given, it reads once, few, many or a size class.

CDR3 length: 10; clone size: -; D gene: -; V gene: TRBV12-5; CDR3 protein: ASAGADTEAF
CDR3 length: 14; clone size: many; D gene: TRBD2; V gene: TRBV2; CDR3 protein: ASRSWLAGVYNEQF
CDR3 length: 12; clone size: -; D gene: TRBD1; V gene: TRBV18; CDR3 protein: ASSRDRGITEAF
CDR3 length: 13; clone size: many; D gene: TRBD1; V gene: TRBV20-1; CDR3 protein: SARAPGQKRDEQY
CDR3 length: 13; clone size: few; D gene: -; V gene: TRBV7-8; CDR3 protein: ASNQRGTGANVLT
CDR3 length: 12; clone size: many; D gene: -; V gene: TRBV7-8; CDR3 protein: ASSLLTVNTEAF
CDR3 length: 15; clone size: -; D gene: TRBD2; V gene: TRBV30; CDR3 protein: ASSLPSGRSPYNEQF
CDR3 length: 13; clone size: -; D gene: TRBD2; V gene: TRBV30; CDR3 protein: AWRATSGRAREQF
CDR3 length: 12; clone size: few; D gene: TRBD2; V gene: TRBV6-1; CDR3 protein: ASSGLAGAGEQY
CDR3 length: 12; clone size: many; D gene: -; V gene: TRBV5-1; CDR3 protein: ASSPWPREDTQY
CDR3 length: 12; clone size: -; D gene: TRBD1; V gene: TRBV6-1; CDR3 protein: ASRIRTGDEKLF
CDR3 length: 10; clone size: once; D gene: -; V gene: TRBV5-1; CDR3 protein: ASSPEGYEQY
CDR3 length: 14; clone size: -; D gene: TRBD1; V gene: TRBV5-1; CDR3 protein: ASSPTAGGNTGELF
CDR3 length: 16; clone size: many; D gene: TRBD1; V gene: TRBV7-3; CDR3 protein: ASPGGTGKLEAKNIQY
CDR3 length: 15; clone size: -; D gene: TRBD1; V gene: TRBV27; CDR3 protein: ASSQGQGASGANVLT
CDR3 length: 13; clone size: many; D gene: -; V gene: TRBV15; CDR3 protein: ATSFRTERAIGYT
CDR3 length: 11; clone size: -; D gene: -; V gene: TRBV11-2; CDR3 protein: ASTPGRSYEHY
CDR3 length: 12; clone size: many; D gene: TRBD2; V gene: TRBV7-9; CDR3 protein: ASSPSGTTDTQY
CDR3 length: 13; clone size: many; D gene: -; V gene: TRBV11-1; CDR3 protein: ASSLDGAVWETQY
CDR3 length: 8; clone size: many; D gene: -; V gene: TRBV29-1; CDR3 protein: SVGINEQF
CDR3 length: 13; clone size: few; D gene: TRBD1; V gene: TRBV29-1; CDR3 protein: SVETTGGHYNEQF
CDR3 length: 14; clone size: -; D gene: -; V gene: TRBV29-1; CDR3 protein: SVESPPEAGANVLT
CDR3 length: 13; clone size: once; D gene: -; V gene: TRBV11-2; CDR3 protein: ASSIVQGQADTQY
CDR3 length: 11; clone size: few; D gene: -; V gene: TRBV20-1; CDR3 protein: SARVAANTEAF
CDR3 length: 12; clone size: -; D gene: TRBD2; V gene: TRBV5-4; CDR3 protein: ASSLTSGLNEQF
CDR3 length: 11; clone size: -; D gene: -; V gene: TRBV28; CDR3 protein: ASSPGVGVGYT
CDR3 length: 14; clone size: many; D gene: TRBD2; V gene: TRBV20-1; CDR3 protein: SARASMSGRANEQF
CDR3 length: 13; clone size: -; D gene: -; V gene: TRBV6-1; CDR3 protein: ASSYGQGSNQPQH
CDR3 length: 13; clone size: few; D gene: -; V gene: TRBV5-6; CDR3 protein: ASSLKSSGANVLT